The present T cell receptor beta chain was sequenced within a study of PD-1 blockade in classical Hodgkin lymphoma. Study-wide findings and caveats: Partial responders and progressors had significantly lower baseline TCR diversity. At baseline, newly diagnosed patients reportedly showed less TCR diversity than healthy donors. Significantly greater TCR diversity emerged by C4D1 in CD4+ cells but not CD8+ cells. Individuals initiating nivolumab under 1 year after ASCT were excluded.

Time point defined: cycle 4 day 1 (C4D1), after less than 7 weeks of nivolumab. Each patient experienced a relapse that followed autologous stem cell transplantation, and brentuximab vedotin exposure varied. CD4+ T cells were purified from thawed PBMCs by magnetic negative selection. V was pared by 0 bases and J by 6 bases, with 13 bases between. Germline V gives CDR1 SGHRS, CDR2 YFSETQ. The CDR3 is made up of 14 amino acids. Assay: immunoSEQ multiplex PCR; the TCRdb copy retains only in-frame clones and omits some. The profile shows 20,000 to 25,000 clones, approximately 67% of them singletons. To note about this clone: What it binds is not known.

The sample was CD4+ T cells from blood, taken before the fourth cycle of nivolumab. The chain carries TRBV5-1 and TRBJ2-7; D remains ambiguous. The TCR was taken from a human donor with classical Hodgkin lymphoma. The CDR3 DNA sequence: TGCGCCAGCAGCTTGGAAGGTTTTACGTTCGAGCAGTACTTC. It yields the protein CASSLEGFTFEQYF.